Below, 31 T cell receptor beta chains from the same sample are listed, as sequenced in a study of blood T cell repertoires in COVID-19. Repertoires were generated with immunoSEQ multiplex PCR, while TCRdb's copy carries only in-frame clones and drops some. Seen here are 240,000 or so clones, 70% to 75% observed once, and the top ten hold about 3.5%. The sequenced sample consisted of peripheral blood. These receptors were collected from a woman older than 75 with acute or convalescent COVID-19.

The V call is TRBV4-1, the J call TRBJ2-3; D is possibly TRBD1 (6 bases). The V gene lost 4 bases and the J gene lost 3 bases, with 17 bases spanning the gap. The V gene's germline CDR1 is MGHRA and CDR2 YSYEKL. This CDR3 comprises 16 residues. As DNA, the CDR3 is TGCGCCAGCAGCCCTCCCGACAGGAGAGGTACAGATACGCAGTATTTT. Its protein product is CASSPPDRRGTDTQYF.

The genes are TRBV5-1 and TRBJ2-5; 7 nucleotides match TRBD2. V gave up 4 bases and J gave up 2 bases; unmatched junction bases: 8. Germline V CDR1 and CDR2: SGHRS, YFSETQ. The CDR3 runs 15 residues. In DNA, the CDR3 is TGCGCCAGCAGCGGGGGGGACGGACCTCAAGAGACCCAGTACTTC. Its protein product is CASSGGDGPQETQYF.

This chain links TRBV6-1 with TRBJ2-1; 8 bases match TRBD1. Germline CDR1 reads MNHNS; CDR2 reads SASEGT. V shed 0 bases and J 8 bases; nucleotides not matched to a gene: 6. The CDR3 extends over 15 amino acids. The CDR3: CASSEALPGGYEQFF. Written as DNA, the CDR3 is TGTGCCAGCAGTGAAGCGCTTCCAGGGGGCTATGAGCAGTTCTTC.

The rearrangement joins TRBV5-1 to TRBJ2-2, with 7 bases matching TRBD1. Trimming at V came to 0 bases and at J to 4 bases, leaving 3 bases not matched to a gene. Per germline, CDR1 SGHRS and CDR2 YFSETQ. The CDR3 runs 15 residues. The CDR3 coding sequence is TGCGCCAGCAGCTTGGGGGCAGGGGGCACCGGGGAGCTGTTTTTT. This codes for CASSLGAGGTGELFF.

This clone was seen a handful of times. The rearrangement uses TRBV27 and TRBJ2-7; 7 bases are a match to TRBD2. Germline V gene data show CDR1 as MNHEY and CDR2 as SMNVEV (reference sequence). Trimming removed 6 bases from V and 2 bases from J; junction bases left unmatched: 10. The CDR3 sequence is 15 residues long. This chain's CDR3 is CASSRTSSGTYEQYF. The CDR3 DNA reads TGTGCCAGCAGCCGGACTAGTTCGGGTACCTACGAGCAGTACTTC.

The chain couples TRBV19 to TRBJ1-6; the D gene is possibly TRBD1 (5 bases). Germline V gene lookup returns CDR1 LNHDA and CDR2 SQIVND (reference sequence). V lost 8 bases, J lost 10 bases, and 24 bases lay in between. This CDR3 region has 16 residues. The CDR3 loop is CASRAGFETVNSPLHF. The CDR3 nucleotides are TGTGCCAGTCGCGCAGGTTTCGAGACAGTTAACTCACCCCTCCACTTT.

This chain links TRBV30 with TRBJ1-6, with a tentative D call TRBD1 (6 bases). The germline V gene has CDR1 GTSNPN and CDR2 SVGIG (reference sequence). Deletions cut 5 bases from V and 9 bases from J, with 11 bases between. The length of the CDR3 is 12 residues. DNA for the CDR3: TGTGCCTGGCACTTGACAGGTTCACCCCTCCACTTT. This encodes CAWHLTGSPLHF. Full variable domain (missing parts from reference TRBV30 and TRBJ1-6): SQTIHQWPATLVQPVGSPLSLECTVEGTSNPNLYWYRQAAGRGLQLLFYSVGIGQISSEVPQNLSASRPQDRQFILSSKKLLLSDSGFYLCAWHLTGSPLHFGNGTRLTVT.

Written as DNA, the CDR3 is TGTGCCAGCACGAGACAGGGCACAGATACGCAGTATTTT. This sequence encodes CASTRQGTDTQYF. This chain links TRBV6-5 with TRBJ2-3, with D possibly being TRBD1 (6 bases). Per the germline V gene, CDR1 is MNHEY and CDR2 is SVGAGI. This CDR3 is built from 13 residues. Trimming left V 7 bases short and J 1 base short, with 9 bases between.

The CDR3 is CASSFWGGKDTEAFF. CDR3 in DNA: TGTGCCAGCAGCTTTTGGGGGGGTAAGGACACTGAAGCTTTCTTT. V usage is TRBV7-9 and J usage is TRBJ1-1; weak D call: TRBD1 (5 bases). Germline CDR1 and CDR2: SEHNR and FQNEAQ (reference sequence). With 3 bases removed from V and 3 bases from J, the gap between germline ends came to 14 bases. The length of the CDR3 is 15 residues.

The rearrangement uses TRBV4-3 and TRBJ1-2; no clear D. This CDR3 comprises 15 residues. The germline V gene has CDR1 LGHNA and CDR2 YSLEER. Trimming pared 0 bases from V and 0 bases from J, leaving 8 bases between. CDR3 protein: CASSQELRANYGYTF. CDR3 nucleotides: TGCGCCAGCAGCCAAGAGCTGAGGGCTAACTATGGCTACACCTTC.

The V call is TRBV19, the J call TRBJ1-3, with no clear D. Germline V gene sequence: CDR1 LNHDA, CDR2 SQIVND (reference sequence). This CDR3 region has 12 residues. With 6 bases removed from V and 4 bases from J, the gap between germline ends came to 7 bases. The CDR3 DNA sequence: TGTGCCAGTAGACAACAAGGAAACACCATATATTTT. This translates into CASRQQGNTIYF. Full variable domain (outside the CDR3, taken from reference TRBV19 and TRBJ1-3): DGGITQSPKYLFRKEGQNVTLSCEQNLNHDAMYWYRQDPGQGLRLIYYSQIVNDFQKGDIAEGYSVSREKKESFPLTVTSAQKNPTAFYLCASRQQGNTIYFGEGSWLTVV.

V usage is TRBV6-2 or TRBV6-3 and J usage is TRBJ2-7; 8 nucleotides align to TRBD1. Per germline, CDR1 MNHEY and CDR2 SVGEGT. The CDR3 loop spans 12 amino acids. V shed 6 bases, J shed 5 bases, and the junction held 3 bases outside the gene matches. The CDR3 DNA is TGTGCCAGCAGCCCAGGGGGCGACGAGCAGTACTTC. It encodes CASSPGGDEQYF.

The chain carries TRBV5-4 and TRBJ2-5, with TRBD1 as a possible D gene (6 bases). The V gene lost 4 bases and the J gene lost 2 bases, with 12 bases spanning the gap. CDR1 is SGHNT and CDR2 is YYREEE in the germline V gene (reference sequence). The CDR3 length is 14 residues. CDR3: CASSDWTEQETQYF. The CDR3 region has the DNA TGTGCCAGCAGCGATTGGACAGAACAAGAGACCCAGTACTTC.

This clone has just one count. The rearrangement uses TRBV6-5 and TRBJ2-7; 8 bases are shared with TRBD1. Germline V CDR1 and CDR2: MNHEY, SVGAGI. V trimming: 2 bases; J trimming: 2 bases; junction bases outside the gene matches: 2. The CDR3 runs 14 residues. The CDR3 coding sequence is TGTGCCAGCAGTTACGGGACAGGTGCCTACGAGCAGTACTTC. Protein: CASSYGTGAYEQYF.

The CDR3 here is CASSLYQGYTEAFF. CDR3 nucleotide sequence: TGTGCCAGCAGCTTATATCAGGGGTACACTGAAGCTTTCTTT. The V gene is TRBV11-2, the J gene TRBJ1-1; D is perhaps TRBD1 (6 bases). This CDR3 has 14 amino acids. The V gene's germline CDR1 is SGHAT and CDR2 FQNNGV. Trimming pared 2 bases from V and 3 bases from J, leaving 10 bases between.

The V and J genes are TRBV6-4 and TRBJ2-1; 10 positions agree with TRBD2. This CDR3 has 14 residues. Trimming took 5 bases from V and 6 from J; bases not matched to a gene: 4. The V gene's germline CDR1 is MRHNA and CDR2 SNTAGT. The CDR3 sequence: CASSSGGAINEQFF. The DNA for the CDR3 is TGTGCCAGCAGTAGCGGGGGGGCTATCAATGAGCAGTTCTTC.

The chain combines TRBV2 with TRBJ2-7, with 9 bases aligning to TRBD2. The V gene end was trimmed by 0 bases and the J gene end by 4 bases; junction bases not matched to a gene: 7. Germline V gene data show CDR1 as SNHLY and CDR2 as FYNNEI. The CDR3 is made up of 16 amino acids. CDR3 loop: CASSEAVLAGYYEQYF. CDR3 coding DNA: TGTGCCAGCAGTGAAGCAGTCCTAGCGGGATATTACGAGCAGTACTTC.

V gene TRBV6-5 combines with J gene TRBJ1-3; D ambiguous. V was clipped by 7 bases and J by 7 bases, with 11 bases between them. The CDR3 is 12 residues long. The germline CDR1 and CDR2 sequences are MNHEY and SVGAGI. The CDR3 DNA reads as TGTGCCAGCACCGAGTGGTACAACACCATATATTTT. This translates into CASTEWYNTIYF.

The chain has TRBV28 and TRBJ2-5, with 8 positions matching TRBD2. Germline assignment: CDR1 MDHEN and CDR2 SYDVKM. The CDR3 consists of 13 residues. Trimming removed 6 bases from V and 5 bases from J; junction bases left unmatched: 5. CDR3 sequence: CASRLSGGETQYF. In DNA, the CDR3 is TGTGCCAGCAGACTCAGCGGGGGTGAGACCCAGTACTTC.

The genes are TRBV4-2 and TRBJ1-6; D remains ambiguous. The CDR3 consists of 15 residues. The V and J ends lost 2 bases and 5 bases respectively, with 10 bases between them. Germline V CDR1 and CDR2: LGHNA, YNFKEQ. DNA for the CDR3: TGTGCCAGCAGCCAAACCCCGGGTGATAATTCACCCCTCCACTTT. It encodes CASSQTPGDNSPLHF.

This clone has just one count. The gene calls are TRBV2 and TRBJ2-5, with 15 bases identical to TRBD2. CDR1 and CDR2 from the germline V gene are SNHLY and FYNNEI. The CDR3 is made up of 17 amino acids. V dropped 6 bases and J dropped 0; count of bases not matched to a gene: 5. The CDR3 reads CASRYGTSGGNQETQYF. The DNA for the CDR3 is TGTGCCAGCAGATACGGGACTAGCGGGGGGAACCAAGAGACCCAGTACTTC.

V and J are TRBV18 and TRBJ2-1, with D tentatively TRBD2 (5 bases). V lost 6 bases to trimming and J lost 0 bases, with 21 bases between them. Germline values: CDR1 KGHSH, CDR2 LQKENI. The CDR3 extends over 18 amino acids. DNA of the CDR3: TGTGCCAGCTCCCCTCTCCCTCCGGGAACGCGCTCCTACAATGAGCAGTTCTTC. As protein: CASSPLPPGTRSYNEQFF.

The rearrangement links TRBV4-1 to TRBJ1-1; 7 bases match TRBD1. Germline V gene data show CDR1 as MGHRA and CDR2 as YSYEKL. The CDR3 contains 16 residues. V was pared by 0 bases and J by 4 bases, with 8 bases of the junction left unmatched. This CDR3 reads CASSQDTRDRGTEAFF. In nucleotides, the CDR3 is TGCGCCAGCAGCCAAGATACCAGGGACAGAGGCACTGAAGCTTTCTTT.

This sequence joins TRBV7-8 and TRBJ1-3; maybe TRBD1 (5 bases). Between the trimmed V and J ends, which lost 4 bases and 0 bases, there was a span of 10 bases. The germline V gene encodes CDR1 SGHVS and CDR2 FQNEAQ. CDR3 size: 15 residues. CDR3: CASSSPGFSGNTIYF. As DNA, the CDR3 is TGTGCCAGCAGCTCGCCAGGGTTCTCTGGAAACACCATATATTTT. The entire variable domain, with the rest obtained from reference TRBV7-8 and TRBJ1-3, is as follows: GAGVSQSPRYKVAKRGQDVALRCDPISGHVSLFWYQQALGQGPEFLTYFQNEAQLDKSGLPSDRFFAERPEGSVSTLKIQRTQQEDSAVYLCASSSPGFSGNTIYFGEGSWLTVV.

CDR3 amino acids: CASSGTGGTTGELFF. CDR3 DNA sequence: TGTGCCAGCAGCGGGACAGGCGGTACTACCGGGGAGCTGTTTTTT. This chain uses TRBV11-2 with TRBJ2-2; 8 positions match TRBD1. Trimming took 5 bases from V and 5 from J; bases not matched to a gene: 7. The CDR3 covers 15 residues. Germline CDR1 reads SGHAT; CDR2 reads FQNNGV.

CDR3 protein: CASSIFGQLNTEAFF. CDR3 DNA: TGTGCCAGTAGTATCTTCGGACAACTGAACACTGAAGCTTTCTTT. The chain joins TRBV19 to TRBJ1-1, with D possibly TRBD1 on 5 matching bases. The CDR3 spans 15 residues. The V and J ends lost 3 bases and 0 bases respectively, with 11 bases between them. The germline V gene encodes CDR1 LNHDA and CDR2 SQIVND (reference sequence). Complete variable domain (other parts from reference TRBV19 and TRBJ1-1): DGGITQSPKYLFRKEGQNVTLSCEQNLNHDAMYWYRQDPGQGLRLIYYSQIVNDFQKGDIAEGYSVSREKKESFPLTVTSAQKNPTAFYLCASSIFGQLNTEAFFGQGTRLTVV.

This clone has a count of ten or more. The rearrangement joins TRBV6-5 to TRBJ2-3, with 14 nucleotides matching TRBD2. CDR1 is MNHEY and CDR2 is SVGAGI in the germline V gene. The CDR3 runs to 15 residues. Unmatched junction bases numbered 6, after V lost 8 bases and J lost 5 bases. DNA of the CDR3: TGTGCCAGCGGGACTAGCGGGGGAAGTCTAGATACGCAGTATTTT. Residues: CASGTSGGSLDTQYF.

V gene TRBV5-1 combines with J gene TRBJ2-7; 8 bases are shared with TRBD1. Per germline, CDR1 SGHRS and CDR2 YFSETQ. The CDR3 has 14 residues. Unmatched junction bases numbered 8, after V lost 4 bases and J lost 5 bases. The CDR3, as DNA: TGCGCCAGCAGCACCCGACAGGGGATCGACGAGCAGTACTTC. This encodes CASSTRQGIDEQYF.

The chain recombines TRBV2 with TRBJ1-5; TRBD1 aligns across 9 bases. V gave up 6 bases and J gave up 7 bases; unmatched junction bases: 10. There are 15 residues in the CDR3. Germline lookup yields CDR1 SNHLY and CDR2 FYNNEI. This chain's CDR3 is CASRGQGKEVQPQHF. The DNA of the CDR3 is TGTGCCAGCAGAGGACAGGGGAAGGAGGTCCAGCCCCAGCATTTT.

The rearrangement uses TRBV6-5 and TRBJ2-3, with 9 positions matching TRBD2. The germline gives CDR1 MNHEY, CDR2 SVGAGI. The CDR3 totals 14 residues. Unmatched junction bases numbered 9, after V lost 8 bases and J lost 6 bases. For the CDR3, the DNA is TGTGCCAGCGCGCGGGAGGCGGGGGGGGATACGCAGTATTTT. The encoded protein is CASAREAGGDTQYF.

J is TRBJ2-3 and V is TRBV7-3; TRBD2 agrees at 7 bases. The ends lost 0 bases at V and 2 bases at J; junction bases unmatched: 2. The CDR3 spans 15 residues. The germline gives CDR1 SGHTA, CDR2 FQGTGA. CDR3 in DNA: TGTGCCAGCAGCTTAACTGCGGGGGACACAGATACGCAGTATTTT. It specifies CASSLTAGDTDTQYF.